The 18 T cell receptor beta chains reported below all come from one sample, sequenced in a study of T-cell reconstitution after alpha-beta-depleted transplantation in children. Unique molecular identifiers were used to barcode this TCRbeta library. TCRdb analysed the PCR reads with MiXCR anew, one entry per CDR3 protein. The sample includes fewer than 550,000 distinct CDR3 sequences, about 10% seen only once; the top ten take 13% to 15%. Sequences were derived from PBMCs, mostly from graft donor cells, sampled 180 days after TCRalphabeta/CD19-depleted stem cell transplant. These receptors came from a female patient between 2 and 15 years old who had a stem cell transplant for aplastic anemia, so the T cells may come from the graft donor.

The rearrangement joins TRBV12-3 or TRBV12-4 to TRBJ1-4, with 11 bases fitting TRBD1. Germline trimming cut 3 bases from V and 7 bases from J; bases unmatched to any gene: 7. This CDR3 has 16 residues. As DNA, the CDR3 is TGTGCCAGCAGTTTGTGGACAGGGGGCAGAGGTGAAAAACTGTTTTTT. Protein product: CASSLWTGGRGEKLFF.

CDR3 protein: CATSMGAGANVLTF. In DNA form, the CDR3 reads TGTGCCACCAGCATGGGGGCAGGGGCCAACGTCCTGACTTTC. The rearrangement links TRBV15 to TRBJ2-6; a possible D gene is TRBD1 (6 bases). The CDR3 covers 14 residues. Germline CDR1 and CDR2: LNHNV and YYDKDF (reference sequence). V lost 4 bases, J lost 4 bases, and 8 bases lay in between.

In its sample, this clonotype was seen a few times. J is TRBJ2-1 and V is TRBV6-6, with TRBD1 identical over 9 bases. The CDR3 totals 13 residues. Per the germline V gene, CDR1 is MNHNY and CDR2 is SVGAGI (reference sequence). V trimming: 7 bases; J trimming: 9 bases; junction bases outside the gene matches: 7. The CDR3 nucleotides are TGTGCCAGCATTGATCTGACAGGGGGTGAGCAGTTCTTC. This codes for CASIDLTGGEQFF.

With respect to this clonotype: A much larger clone lies a single base off, so this may be a read error. The chain recombines TRBV25-1 with TRBJ2-1, with D uncertain. CDR1 and CDR2 (germline): MGHDK, SYGVNS. The length of the CDR3 is 13 residues. Written as DNA, the CDR3 is TGTGCCAGCGGGGTGGGGAACTACAATGAGCAGCTCTTC. This translates into CASGVGNYNEQLF. The complete variable domain, with remaining parts taken from reference TRBV25-1 and TRBJ2-1, reads EADIYQTPRYLVIGTGKKITLECSQTMGHDKMYWYQQDPGMELHLIHYSYGVNSTEKGDLSSESTVSRIRTEHFPLTLESARPSHTSQYLCASGVGNYNEQLFGPGTRLTVL.

This clonotype has only a few counts. This sequence joins TRBV6-2 or TRBV6-3 and TRBJ2-5, with 10 bases matching TRBD1. This CDR3 spans 16 amino acids. V trimming: 2 bases; J trimming: 4 bases; junction bases outside the gene matches: 7. CDR1 and CDR2 (germline): MNHEY, SVGEGT. CDR3 coding DNA: TGTGCCAGCAGTTACCCCCGGGACAGGGGAGGAGAGACCCAGTACTTC. Amino acids: CASSYPRDRGGETQYF.

This clonotype was observed at least ten times. The V gene is TRBV7-2, the J gene TRBJ2-3; the D is unclear. The germline gives CDR1 SGHTA, CDR2 FQGNSA. Trimming took off 2 bases at V and 0 bases at J, with 6 bases between the two ends. The CDR3 consists of 14 residues. The CDR3 coding sequence is TGTGCCAGCAGCTTACGGCAGAGCACAGATACGCAGTATTTT. Amino acid sequence: CASSLRQSTDTQYF.

This clonotype was recorded many times. The chain carries TRBV28 and TRBJ1-2, with unresolved D. Trimming removed 6 bases at V and 5 bases at J, with 10 bases between. The length of the CDR3 is 12 residues. Germline CDR1 and CDR2: MDHEN and SYDVKM. CDR3 residues: CASSPGGYGYTF. In DNA form, the CDR3 reads TGTGCCAGCAGCCCTGGAGGGTATGGCTACACCTTC.

This clonotype was observed a few times. The chain joins TRBV3-1 to TRBJ2-7, with 9 bases identical to TRBD1. The germline V gene has CDR1 LGHDT and CDR2 YNNKEL (reference sequence). This CDR3 comprises 15 residues. Trimming at V came to 3 bases and at J to 7 bases, leaving 10 bases not matched to a gene. In nucleotides, the CDR3 is TGTGCCAGCAGCCACTGGGACAGGGTAGGAGATGAGCAGTACTTC. Amino acid sequence: CASSHWDRVGDEQYF.

In its sample, this clonotype was seen many times. J is TRBJ2-3 and V is TRBV6-5; tentative D call: TRBD1 (5 bases). This CDR3 has 15 amino acids. The germline gives CDR1 MNHEY, CDR2 SVGAGI. V lost 4 bases and J 3 bases, leaving 14 bases between the germline ends. CDR3 in amino acids: CASSSQGRFTDTQYF. The CDR3 nucleotides are TGTGCCAGCAGTTCCCAGGGAAGGTTTACAGATACGCAGTATTTT.

Only a few counts were recorded for this clonotype. V gene TRBV2 combines with J gene TRBJ2-1, with D unclear. Germline V lookup: CDR1 SNHLY, CDR2 FYNNEI. Trimming cost V 3 bases and J 6 bases, with 18 bases left between them. This CDR3 spans 16 amino acids. The CDR3 reads CASSDPRRRLGNEQFF. The CDR3 coding sequence is TGTGCCAGCAGTGACCCGCGGAGACGGTTGGGCAATGAGCAGTTCTTC.

This clonotype was observed many times. This chain uses TRBV7-9 with TRBJ2-1; no clear D gene. From germline, CDR1 is SEHNR and CDR2 FQNEAQ (reference sequence). The CDR3 runs to 15 residues. The V gene lost 5 bases and the J gene lost 6 bases, with 17 bases spanning the gap. The CDR3 coding sequence is TGTGCCAGCAGCCGAATTGGGATCTACCCCAATGAGCAGTTCTTC. Encoded protein: CASSRIGIYPNEQFF.

The table lists this clonotype with a few counts. The chain combines TRBV4-3 with TRBJ2-1; TRBD2 matches at 10 bases. The CDR3 spans 14 residues. J was trimmed by 7 bases and V by 3 bases; bases with no gene match: 3. Germline lookup yields CDR1 LGHNA and CDR2 YSLEER. The CDR3 reads CASSHRSGRNEQFF. The DNA of the CDR3 is TGCGCCAGCAGCCACCGTAGCGGGAGGAATGAGCAGTTCTTC.

Here the CDR3 DNA reads TGTGCCAGCAGTTTCCAAGGACAGGGGTCAAGGGCCCAGCATTTT. Its protein is CASSFQGQGSRAQHF. V gene TRBV28 combines with J gene TRBJ1-5, with TRBD1 identical over 9 bases. Trimming took 3 bases from V and 11 from J; bases not matched to a gene: 11. CDR1 MDHEN and CDR2 SYDVKM come from the germline V gene. There are 15 residues in the CDR3. Full variable domain (outside the CDR3, taken from reference TRBV28 and TRBJ1-5): DVKVTQSSRYLVKRTGEKVFLECVQDMDHENMFWYRQDPGLGLRLIYFSYDVKMKEKGDIPEGYSVSREKKERFSLILESASTNQTSMYLCASSFQGQGSRAQHFGDGTRLSIL.

This rearrangement joins TRBV15 to TRBJ1-5; TRBD1 is a possible D gene (5 bases). The CDR3 runs to 14 residues. The germline V and J ends were trimmed by 1 base and 7 bases, with 11 bases remaining between them. Germline loops: CDR1 LNHNV, CDR2 YYDKDF (reference sequence). The DNA for the CDR3 is TGTGCCACCAGCAGAGGGCCAGGGAGGCAGCCCCAGCATTTT. Residues: CATSRGPGRQPQHF.

This chain connects TRBV15 to TRBJ1-2; no firm D call. The germline V gene has CDR1 LNHNV and CDR2 YYDKDF (reference sequence). V was pared by 0 bases and J by 5 bases, with 10 bases between. The CDR3 has 14 residues. The CDR3 DNA is TGTGCCACCAGCAGAGATTCGGGAGGGTATGGCTACACCTTC. It encodes CATSRDSGGYGYTF.

The rearrangement links TRBV20-1 to TRBJ2-1; 10 bases agree with TRBD2. The CDR3 contains 15 residues. Germline CDR1 is DFQATT and CDR2 is SNEGSKA (reference sequence). The V and J ends lost 1 base and 4 bases, in that order; junction bases with no gene match: 4. DNA of the CDR3: TGCAGTGCTAGAGTACCAGCGGGAGGGTACAATGAGCAGTTCTTC. It codes for CSARVPAGGYNEQFF.

The sample holds a few counts of this clonotype. V usage is TRBV4-1 and J usage is TRBJ2-2; D remains ambiguous. The CDR3 contains 14 residues. Germline V gene sequence: CDR1 MGHRA, CDR2 YSYEKL. The V gene lost 0 bases and the J gene lost 6 bases, with 8 bases spanning the gap. In DNA form, the CDR3 reads TGCGCCAGCAGCCAAGATTGGATGTCCGGGGAGCTGTTTTTT. Translation gives CASSQDWMSGELFF.

The CDR3, as DNA: TGTGCCAGCAGTTTAATCGGGGGCGGACAGGGCATATATAGCAATCAGCCCCAGCATTTT. Residues: CASSLIGGGQGIYSNQPQHF. This chain uses TRBV28 with TRBJ1-5; 8 nucleotides line up with TRBD1. Trimming took 2 bases from V and 0 from J; bases not matched to a gene: 15. The CDR3 loop spans 20 amino acids. Germline V gene lookup returns CDR1 MDHEN and CDR2 SYDVKM.